This paragraph covers one TCR beta chain sequence. Its specificity is unknown. V was shortened by 1 base and J by 3 bases, with 12 bases between the two germline ends. Germline V gives CDR1 LNHNV, CDR2 YYDKDF (reference sequence). CDR3 length: 15 amino acids. During its preparation, the TCRbeta library received unique molecular identifiers. TCRdb called the PCR reads again in MiXCR, with one record for every CDR3 protein. The sample records roughly 570,000 distinct CDR3 sequences, over 20% being singletons. These data belong to a study of T-cell reconstitution after alpha-beta-depleted transplantation in children. General observations from the study: There were reportedly several hundred expanded graft clones from which alpha-beta T cells came about two months after transplant.

Material: PBMCs, obtained before TCRalphabeta/CD19-depleted stem cell transplant. The rearrangement joins TRBV15 to TRBJ2-5, with D possibly TRBD2 on 6 matching bases. This TCR was sampled from a boy younger than two with Wiskott-Aldrich syndrome, due to receive a stem cell transplant. CDR3 protein: CATSRGDGTEETQYF. DNA for the CDR3: TGTGCCACCAGCAGAGGAGACGGGACTGAAGAGACCCAGTACTTC.